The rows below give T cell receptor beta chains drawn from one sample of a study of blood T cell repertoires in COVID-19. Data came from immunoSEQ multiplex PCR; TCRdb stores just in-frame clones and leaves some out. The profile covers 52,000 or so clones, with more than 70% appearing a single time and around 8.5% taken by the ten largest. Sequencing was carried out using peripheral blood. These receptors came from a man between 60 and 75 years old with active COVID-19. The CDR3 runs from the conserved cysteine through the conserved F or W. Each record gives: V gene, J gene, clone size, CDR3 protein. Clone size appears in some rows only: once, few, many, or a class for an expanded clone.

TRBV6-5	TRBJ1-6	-	CASSLTGERSPLHF
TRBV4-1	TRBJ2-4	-	CASKDRGHENIQYF
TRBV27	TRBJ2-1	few	CASSPRYNEQFF
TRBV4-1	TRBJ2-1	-	CASSQSGGRAGTYNEQFF
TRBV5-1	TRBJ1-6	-	CASSLESVSPLHF
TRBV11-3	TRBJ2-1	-	CASSLGQGDEQFF
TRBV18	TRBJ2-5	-	CASSPQGLTYQETQYF
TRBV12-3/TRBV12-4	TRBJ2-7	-	CASSFGQTYEQYF
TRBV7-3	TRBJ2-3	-	CASSLKPGYTDTQYF
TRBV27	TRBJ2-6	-	CASSLEGAGANVLTF
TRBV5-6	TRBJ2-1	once	CASSLSRGNYNEQFF
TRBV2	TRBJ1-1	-	CASRVTGWAEAFF
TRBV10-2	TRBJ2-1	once	CASSEWYGIYNEQFF
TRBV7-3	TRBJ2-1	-	CASSFGTSGRVEQFF
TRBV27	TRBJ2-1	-	CASSPRGSGLSYNEQFF
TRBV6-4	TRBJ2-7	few	CASSPTPAYEQYF
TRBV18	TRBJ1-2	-	CASSLPRDRGNYGYTF